This TCR beta chain came from a study of blood T cells in healthy people across ages. General study results and limits: Unsorted PBMC input precluded a conclusive naive versus antigen-experienced comparison.

Germline CDR1 is SGHKS and CDR2 is YYEKEE (reference sequence). V was clipped by 2 bases and J by 7 bases; unmatched bases: 7. CDR3 length equals 14 residues. In regard to this clonotype: The antigen is not known.

PCR was performed a second time for about 7 to 12 cycles using a sample-barcoded 5' primer and a J-beta primer mix. TCRdb used MiXCR to reprocess the 5' RACE reads, holding one entry per CDR3 protein. Among some 550,000 distinct CDR3 sequences listed, 40% to 50% were seen once. The sequence came from a man older than 75 in good health. The genes are TRBV5-5 and TRBJ1-2, with 8 bases matching TRBD1. Source material: blood. The CDR3 loop is CASSFDPGGRGYTF. As DNA, the CDR3 is TGTGCCAGCAGCTTCGACCCAGGGGGCCGTGGCTACACCTTC.